This TCR beta chain was recorded in a study of OX40 agonist ivuxolimab in advanced cancers. The junction had 9 bases not matched to a gene; V was cut back by 5 bases and J by 4 bases. Germline CDR1 SGHVT, CDR2 SQSDAQ. The CDR3 is 15 residues long. TCRdb's copy holds only in-frame clones and misses some; the assay was immunoSEQ multiplex PCR. The table records 50,000 or so clones, about 93% of them present only once. This clone has more than one count but fewer than ten. The receptor was derived from an adult with an advanced solid tumor such as melanoma, head and neck, liver or kidney cancer. This chain joins TRBV7-4 and TRBJ2-7, with TRBD2 identical over 9 bases. Here the sequenced sample was CD4+ or CD8+ T cells sorted from blood, taken in a trial of the OX40 agonist ivuxolimab. CDR3 bases: TGTGCCAGCAGCCCGAGGGGGACTAGCCTTTACGAGCAGTACTTC. Translation: CASSPRGTSLYEQYF.